This T cell receptor (beta chain) comes out of a study of T cell responses to AZD1222 COVID-19 vaccine. Study observations and caveats: Vaccine-related CD4 TCRs covered spike, predominating at 160-218 and 743-854. Clonal diversity was possibly underestimated; the donors were predominantly white British and more often female.

Sequencing was performed with immunoSEQ multiplex PCR; in TCRdb, only in-frame clones are kept and a portion is missing. The sample lists 150,000 or so clones, about nine tenths occurring once. This clone was seen once. Its antigen is unknown. Germline CDR1 and CDR2: SGHAT and FQNNGV. V was cut by 5 bases and J by 7 bases, with 11 bases left in between. CDR3 size: 13 residues. V usage is TRBV11-2 and J usage is TRBJ1-4; D is unresolved. The sequenced sample was peripheral blood, obtained on day 0 of AZD1222 vaccination. The TCR sequence derives from an adult in good health. DNA of the CDR3: TGTGCCAGCAGCCCTCTGATCGGTGAAAAACTGTTTTTT. Amino acids: CASSPLIGEKLFF.